These 12 T cell receptor beta chains were all obtained from the same sample, sequenced in a study of T cells in Graves' hyperthyroidism and ophthalmopathy. Amplified TCR beta CDR3 regions came from RNA transcripts. First-round RT-PCR targeting the TCR CDR3 was performed with the HTBI primer set. Each CDR3 protein is one row after TCRdb ran MiXCR on the multiplex PCR reads. Here the sample spans over 500,000 distinct CDR3 sequences, around 15% being singletons. The specimen sequenced was blood. The receptors originated from a woman aged 40 to 50 with Graves' hyperthyroidism.

The sample holds a few counts of this clonotype. The V gene is TRBV5-8, the J gene TRBJ2-1; D uncertain. CDR1 is SGHTS, CDR2 YDEGEE, per germline. The length of the CDR3 is 12 residues. V was pared by 0 bases and J by 9 bases, with 7 bases between. CDR3 loop: CASSLDRFEQFF. The CDR3 region has the DNA TGTGCCAGCAGCTTGGATCGGTTTGAGCAGTTCTTC.

The CDR3 region has the DNA TGTGCCAGCAGCCCCCGGACTAATGGCGGGGAGCTGTTTTTT. Translated, it gives CASSPRTNGGELFF. V gene TRBV11-2 combines with J gene TRBJ2-2; D is possibly TRBD2 (6 bases). Looked up from germline, CDR1 is SGHAT and CDR2 is FQNNGV. The CDR3 is 14 residues long. V was clipped by 5 bases and J by 7 bases, with 14 bases between them.

J is TRBJ2-3 and V is TRBV24-1; D may correspond to TRBD1 or TRBD2 (5 bases each). From germline, CDR1 is KGHDR and CDR2 SFDVKD. Trimming cost V 6 bases and J 0 bases, with 18 bases left between them. This CDR3 comprises 17 residues. CDR3 nucleotide sequence: TGTGCCACCAGTCCCGGGGCCAAGGGTCCTAGCACAGATACGCAGTATTTT. This translates into CATSPGAKGPSTDTQYF.

In this sample, this clonotype turned up many times. The chain links TRBV18 to TRBJ1-2, with a weak D call TRBD1 (6 bases). The CDR3 runs 14 residues. Germline V gene lookup returns CDR1 KGHSH and CDR2 LQKENI. V lost 3 bases and J 2 bases, leaving 10 bases between the germline ends. The CDR3 bases are TGTGCCAGCTCACCTAGCGGGACAAACTATGGCTACACCTTC. This encodes CASSPSGTNYGYTF.

This chain uses TRBV6-1 with TRBJ1-1; possible D gene TRBD1, 5 bases. This CDR3 region has 17 residues. From germline, CDR1 is MNHNS and CDR2 SASEGT. Trimming took off 2 bases at V and 0 bases at J, with 16 bases between the two ends. The CDR3 region is CASSESFPRGLNTEAFF. The DNA of the CDR3 is TGTGCCAGCAGTGAATCTTTTCCGAGGGGCCTGAACACTGAAGCTTTCTTT.

A few counts support this clonotype. Possible read error: a much larger clone is one base away. The chain uses TRBV28 and TRBJ2-3, with 14 positions matching TRBD2. Germline values: CDR1 MDHEN, CDR2 SYDVKM. V dropped 8 bases and J dropped 8; count of bases not matched to a gene: 24. The CDR3 sequence is 20 residues long. The CDR3 region is CASRPGTSGSRGKARGTQYF. DNA of the CDR3: TGTGCCAGCCGCCCCGGGACTAGCGGGAGCCGCGGTAAAGCACGAGGTACGCAGTATTTT.

This clonotype was detected ten times or more. This chain links TRBV11-2 with TRBJ1-3; D not resolved. V was clipped by 7 bases and J by 1 base, with 11 bases between them. Germline values: CDR1 SGHAT, CDR2 FQNNGV. The CDR3 is 14 residues long. CDR3 in DNA: TGTGCCAGCACCCCTAAGGGTTCTGGAAACACCATATATTTT. Residues: CASTPKGSGNTIYF.

The sample holds many counts of this clonotype. The chain uses TRBV2 and TRBJ1-2; D is uncertain. V lost 4 bases and J 0 bases, leaving 6 bases between the germline ends. This CDR3 contains 13 residues. Germline V gene sequence: CDR1 SNHLY, CDR2 FYNNEI. In DNA form, the CDR3 reads TGTGCCAGCAGTGTAAAACCTAACTATGGCTACACCTTC. The encoded protein is CASSVKPNYGYTF. The complete variable domain, with remaining parts taken from reference TRBV2 and TRBJ1-2, reads EPEVTQTPSHQVTQMGQEVILRCVPISNHLYFYWYRQILGQKVEFLVSFYNNEISEKSEIFDDQFSVERPDGSNFTLKIRSTKLEDSAMYFCASSVKPNYGYTFGSGTRLTVV.

This clonotype was recorded at least ten times. The chain is built from TRBV30 and TRBJ1-2; D unresolved. From germline, CDR1 is GTSNPN and CDR2 SVGIG (reference sequence). This CDR3 is built from 13 residues. V lost 1 base to trimming and J lost 3 bases, with 9 bases between them. The CDR3 reads CAWSDGDDYGYTF. CDR3 bases: TGTGCCTGGAGTGATGGGGATGACTATGGCTACACCTTC.

This clonotype was picked up many times. The chain has TRBV6-1 and TRBJ2-3, with 7 bases aligning to TRBD1. The CDR3 extends over 15 amino acids. V lost 3 bases to trimming and J lost 1 base; unmatched junction nucleotides: 4. Germline V lookup: CDR1 MNHNS, CDR2 SASEGT. CDR3 in DNA: TGTGCCAGCAGTGACGGGACAGATCGCACAGATACGCAGTATTTT. This codes for CASSDGTDRTDTQYF.

This clonotype was picked up many times. The CDR3 DNA reads as TGTGCCAGCAGCGTAAGCGGACCCGTCACAGATACGCAGTATTTT. Translated, it gives CASSVSGPVTDTQYF. The rearrangement joins TRBV9 to TRBJ2-3, with a possible D match to TRBD2 (5 bases). The germline V gene has CDR1 SGDLS and CDR2 YYNGEE. The CDR3 is 15 amino acids. The germline V and J ends were trimmed by 1 base and 2 bases, with 11 bases remaining between them.

In this sample, this clonotype turned up a few times. The chain combines TRBV29-1 with TRBJ1-1; D is unclear. CDR3 length: 11 amino acids. The V and J ends lost 4 bases and 1 base respectively, with 4 bases between them. Germline CDR1 and CDR2: SQVTM and ANQGSEA. For the CDR3, the DNA is TGCAGCGTTGGGAGGAACACTGAAGCTTTCTTT. Protein product: CSVGRNTEAFF.